The 18 T cell receptor beta chains below come from one sample, sequenced in a study of identical twins. TCRdb reprocessed the 5' RACE reads with MiXCR, giving one entry per CDR3 protein. The data show about 490,000 distinct CDR3 sequences, roughly 15% seen once. A further study also used this sample, focusing on yellow fever vaccine responses in identical twins.

Sequenced input: CD4+ T cells sorted from blood. The receptors stem from a woman aged 18 to 35 in good health.

This clonotype appeared many times. The chain couples TRBV5-1 to TRBJ2-1; D call uncertain. Trimming stripped 4 bases from V and 9 bases from J, with 14 bases between. The CDR3 is 13 amino acids. In germline, CDR1 is SGHRS, CDR2 YFSETQ. CDR3 loop: CASSPELFGEQFF. CDR3 coding DNA: TGCGCCAGCAGCCCCGAGTTGTTTGGTGAGCAGTTCTTC.

This rearrangement joins TRBV3-1 to TRBJ2-4; D call uncertain. The CDR3 runs to 12 residues. Germline-derived CDR1 and CDR2 are LGHDT and YNNKEL (reference sequence). The V end was cut by 1 base, the J end by 9 bases, with 7 bases between. The CDR3 region has the DNA TGTGCCAGCAGCCAAGGAAGTGGCATTCAGTACTTC. This gives the protein CASSQGSGIQYF.

To note about this clonotype: One end of the junction is discordant with germline, which a read error may explain. The chain carries TRBV29-1 and TRBJ2-3; D is uncertain. CDR3 length: 11 residues. Germline-derived CDR1 and CDR2 are SQVTM and ANQGSEA. The CDR3: CSVVHVPWVGF. In DNA form, the CDR3 reads TGCAGCGTTGTCCACGTGCCATGGGTCGGTTTT.

The chain couples TRBV4-1 to TRBJ2-5; D may be TRBD1 or TRBD2 (6 bases each). V was pared by 1 base and J by 2 bases, with 11 bases between. The CDR3 contains 15 residues. Germline CDR1 is MGHRA and CDR2 is YSYEKL. DNA of the CDR3: TGCGCCAGCAGCCAAGCATCGGGGGCGCAAGAGACCCAGTACTTC. As protein: CASSQASGAQETQYF.

The V gene is TRBV12-3 or TRBV12-4, the J gene TRBJ2-2; TRBD1 or TRBD2 may be the D gene (5 bases each). The CDR3 sequence is 15 residues long. Trimming pared 3 bases from V and 6 bases from J, leaving 14 bases between. The CDR3 coding sequence is TGTGCCAGCAGTTTCGGGACCAATCCCCCCGGGGAGCTGTTTTTT. Its protein product is CASSFGTNPPGELFF.

Points on this clonotype: An end of the junction does not agree with germline; a read error may underlie this. This chain uses TRBV3-1 with TRBJ2-1, with TRBD2 identical over 10 bases. The CDR3 contains 13 residues. CDR1 LGHDT and CDR2 YNNKEL come from the germline V gene (reference sequence). CDR3 sequence (DNA): TGTGCCAGCGGCCAGCGGGGGGGCCAGGGGCAGTTCTTC. Amino acids: CASGQRGGQGQFF.

This clonotype was counted at least ten times. The V gene is TRBV12-3 or TRBV12-4, the J gene TRBJ2-7; no definite D call. V was cut by 3 bases and J by 3 bases, with 12 bases left in between. CDR3 length: 14 residues. CDR3 DNA sequence: TGTGCCAGCAGTTTCCGGACGCCAGGCTACGAGCAGTACTTC. Protein product: CASSFRTPGYEQYF.

This clonotype was recorded a few times. The chain combines TRBV20-1 with TRBJ2-1, with TRBD2 identical over 9 bases. Germline lookup yields CDR1 DFQATT and CDR2 SNEGSKA (reference sequence). The CDR3 has 14 amino acids. With 6 bases clipped from V and 3 bases from J, the junction kept 6 bases outside the gene matches. CDR3 sequence: CSAMREGRYNEQFF. The CDR3 DNA reads as TGCAGTGCCATGCGGGAGGGCCGCTACAATGAGCAGTTCTTC.

V and J are TRBV3-1 and TRBJ1-1; 7 nucleotides agree with TRBD1. The germline gives CDR1 LGHDT, CDR2 YNNKEL (reference sequence). The CDR3 has 13 residues. The V segment lost 2 bases and the J segment 7 bases; nucleotides outside the gene matches: 4. The CDR3 region is CASSQKQGNEAFF. The CDR3 DNA follows: TGTGCCAGCAGCCAAAAACAGGGGAATGAAGCTTTCTTT. Supplemented by reference TRBV3-1 and TRBJ1-1, the full variable domain reads DTAVSQTPKYLVTQMGNDKSIKCEQNLGHDTMYWYKQDSKKFLKIMFSYNNKELIINETVPNRFSPKSPDKAHLNLHINSLELGDSAVYFCASSQKQGNEAFFGQGTRLTVV.

This clonotype was seen once. V usage is TRBV3-1 and J usage is TRBJ2-1; 14 bases align to TRBD2. Germline assignment: CDR1 LGHDT and CDR2 YNNKEL (reference sequence). This CDR3 has 18 amino acids. J lost 4 bases, V lost 11 bases, and 16 bases had no gene match. The CDR3 bases are TGTGCCTGCTGTTTAGGACTAGCGGGGGGTAGTATGTACAATGAGCAGTTCTTC. Protein product: CACCLGLAGGSMYNEQFF.

This clonotype appeared a few times. The chain carries TRBV20-1 and TRBJ2-2; TRBD2 is a possible D gene (7 bases). V gave up 3 bases and J gave up 4 bases, with 9 bases separating them. The CDR3 is 13 amino acids. Germline V lookup: CDR1 DFQATT, CDR2 SNEGSKA (reference sequence). CDR3 bases: TGCAGTGCTAGGGGAGGGGGCACCGGGGAGCTGTTTTTT. This codes for CSARGGGTGELFF.

This chain uses TRBV2 with TRBJ2-1, with 8 bases lining up with TRBD2. The CDR3 length is 15 residues. The V and J ends lost 6 bases and 5 bases, in that order; junction bases with no gene match: 9. Per the germline V gene, CDR1 is SNHLY and CDR2 is FYNNEI. The CDR3 region is CASSQRELSDNEQFF. CDR3 in DNA: TGTGCCAGCAGCCAGCGGGAGTTATCGGACAATGAGCAGTTCTTC.

The chain combines TRBV29-1 with TRBJ2-3, with D perhaps TRBD1 (6 bases). V was pared by 5 bases and J by 1 base, with 16 bases between. The CDR3 sequence is 15 residues long. Germline V lookup: CDR1 SQVTM, CDR2 ANQGSEA. DNA for the CDR3: TGCAGCGTTACTTCTCGGGACACCCGCACAGATACGCAGTATTTT. Protein product: CSVTSRDTRTDTQYF.

This clonotype was detected only a few times. The CDR3 DNA reads TGCGCCAGCTCTTCGGGGGGACAGATCTCTGGAAACACCATATATTTT. This codes for CASSSGGQISGNTIYF. This chain uses TRBV5-1 with TRBJ1-3; 7 bases line up with TRBD1. Germline V gives CDR1 SGHRS, CDR2 YFSETQ. The CDR3 extends over 16 amino acids. J gave up 0 bases and V 7 bases, and 10 bases lay outside the gene matches.

This clonotype was seen at least ten times. V and J are TRBV5-1 and TRBJ2-3, with D perhaps matching TRBD2 (6 bases). Trimming pared 4 bases from V and 5 bases from J, leaving 14 bases between. This CDR3 region has 14 residues. Germline CDR1 SGHRS, CDR2 YFSETQ. The DNA for the CDR3 is TGCGCCAGCAGCGGAGGGAAGATTAGAGATACGCAGTATTTT. Translation gives CASSGGKIRDTQYF.

The V and J genes are TRBV15 and TRBJ2-5; D gene ambiguous. This CDR3 has 12 amino acids. Germline-derived CDR1 and CDR2 are LNHNV and YYDKDF (reference sequence). The V end was cut by 5 bases, the J end by 0 bases, with 4 bases between. Here the CDR3 reads CATSGYQETQYF. DNA of the CDR3: TGTGCCACCAGCGGGTACCAAGAGACCCAGTACTTC. The full variable domain, in which reference TRBV15 and TRBJ2-5 provide the parts outside the CDR3, is DAMVIQNPRYQVTQFGKPVTLSCSQTLNHNVMYWYQQKSSQAPKLLFHYYDKDFNNEADTPDNFQSRRPNTSFCFLDIRSPGLGDTAMYLCATSGYQETQYFGPGTRLLVL.

This clonotype has more than one count but fewer than ten. As DNA, the CDR3 is TGCAGTGCTAGAGATGCGGGGACTAGCGGGGGGGCTTGTCACGTC. This codes for CSARDAGTSGGACHV. This sequence joins TRBV20-1 and TRBJ2-7, with 16 bases lining up with TRBD2. The CDR3 totals 15 residues. Germline values: CDR1 DFQATT, CDR2 SNEGSKA (reference sequence).

Only a few counts were recorded for this clonotype. The chain joins TRBV7-2 to TRBJ2-1; 11 positions agree with TRBD2. Unmatched junction bases numbered 4, after V lost 1 base and J lost 8 bases. Looked up from germline, CDR1 is SGHTA and CDR2 is FQGNSA. The CDR3 runs 15 residues. Written as DNA, the CDR3 is TGTGCCAGCAGCTTAGGTCTAGCGGGAGGCTATGAGCAGTTCTTC. The encoded protein is CASSLGLAGGYEQFF.